This T cell receptor (beta chain) is from a study of shared clonotypes between healthy human individuals. The CDR3 has 13 amino acids. Naive CD8 cells lacked CD45RO and underwent positive selection for CCR7, leaving out terminally differentiated effector memory CD45RA+ cells. The data were produced by immunoSEQ multiplex PCR, yet TCRdb's version contains in-frame clones alone and is incomplete. Of around 2,000,000 clones listed, more than 85% were seen once; the top ten hold 1.7%. Whole-study results and caveats: Among the subsets, naive ones generally showed larger estimated richness than memory ones.

Turning to this clone: Its antigen is unknown.

Sequencing used naive CD8+ T cells from PBMCs. The sequence was collected from a man aged 18-30 years in good health. Some clones in this sample may be carry-over from other donors' samples. The chain recombines TRBV1 with TRBJ2-1. TRBV1 is listed as a pseudogene. CDR3 amino acids: CTSSHGPRVEQFF. For the CDR3, the DNA is TGCACCAGCAGCCACGGCCCGAGAGTCGAGCAGTTCTTC.